This T cell receptor (beta chain) was obtained from a study of low-dose radiotherapy and immunotherapy resistance in tumors. TRAV- and TRBV-specific primers primed first-strand cDNA, covering alpha and beta chains. It was with a constant-region primer and a V-primer adapter that TCRs were amplified over approximately 20 PCR cycles. After the mRNA was isolated, it was amplified using in vitro transcription. TCRdb re-derived calls from the reads in MiXCR, one entry per CDR3 protein. The sample consists of 80,000 to 95,000 distinct CDR3 sequences, roughly 9% of them appearing once. CDR3 size: 17 residues. The germline V gene has CDR1 MDHEN and CDR2 SYDVKM. V lost 5 bases to trimming and J lost 0 bases, with 16 bases between them. The sample's time point: before trial treatment. Donors were treated with nivolumab, ipilimumab, aspirin, and low-dose cyclophosphamide and radiotherapy. This clonotype was recorded many times.

The V gene is TRBV28, the J gene TRBJ1-4; TRBD1 might be the D (5 bases). This clonotype was sampled from a male donor with prostate cancer. Source: PBMCs, taken before treatment. The CDR3 DNA reads TGTGCCAGCAGTCCCCCGCGCGGGGCAGCAACTAATGAAAAACTGTTTTTT. Protein sequence: CASSPPRGAATNEKLFF.